A selection of T cell receptor beta chains follows, all from one sample in a study of cytotoxic CD8 clonotypes in ibrutinib-treated CLL. This table comes from immunoSEQ multiplex PCR, and its TCRdb copy is limited to in-frame clones, with some not included. Counted here are about 200,000 clones, 79% occurring once; the ten biggest clones make up 9.5% to 12%. The input for sequencing was PBMCs, taken after 12 months of ibrutinib treatment. All receptors derive from a human donor with chronic lymphocytic leukemia. CDR3s include the opening cysteine and the closing phenylalanine or tryptophan. A D gene is named only where the DNA matches it firmly. Size is stated for part of the rows, as once, few or many counts, or as a class when the clone is expanded.

j_call v_call clone_size d_call cdr3_nt cdr3_aa
TRBJ1-2 TRBV7-8 few TRBD1 TGTGCCAGCAGCACAACAGGGGGCCGCTATGGCTACACCTTC CASSTTGGRYGYTF
TRBJ2-3 TRBV7-2 - - TGTGCCAGCAGCTTAGGGCCCGGGGAAAGGGGTAGGCCAGATACGCAGTATTTT CASSLGPGERGRPDTQYF
TRBJ2-5 TRBV2 once - TGTGCCAGTCCCGGTCCCTCAGAGACCCAGTACTTC CASPGPSETQYF
TRBJ2-2 TRBV21-1 - - TGTGCCAGCAGCAAAGTGGGCAGGCCTAAGAACACCGGGGAGCTGTTTTTT CASSKVGRPKNTGELFF
TRBJ2-5 TRBV5-1 once - TGCGCCAGCAGCTCACAGGGTGTTGAGACCCAGTACTTC CASSSQGVETQYF
TRBJ1-2 TRBV5-4 many - TGTGCCAGCAGCTTAGGGGGTGGGAGGGCGGATGGCTACACCTTC CASSLGGGRADGYTF
TRBJ2-6 TRBV9 - - TGTGCCAGCAGCATCACAGGGACTGGGGCCAACGTCCTGACTTTC CASSITGTGANVLTF
TRBJ2-7 TRBV23-1 - - TGCGCCACCTCAACAGGGTGGCGATACGAGCAGTACTTC CATSTGWRYEQYF
TRBJ2-3 TRBV4-1 - TRBD2 TGCGCCAGCAGCCAATTGAGCGGGGCGACCACAGATACGCAGTATTTT CASSQLSGATTDTQYF
TRBJ2-1 TRBV11-1 - - TGTGCCAGCAGCCCAGAGGCGCTACGAAGGGTTAATGAGCAGTTCTTC CASSPEALRRVNEQFF
TRBJ2-1 TRBV6-6 - TRBD2 TGTGCCAGCAGTTACAAACTAGCGGGAATCTACAATGAGCAGTTCTTC CASSYKLAGIYNEQFF
TRBJ2-1 TRBV29-1 - - TGCAGCCTGGACAGCAATGAGCAGTTCTTC CSLDSNEQFF
TRBJ2-7 TRBV13 - - TGTGCCAGCAGCTTAGAACCCAGGGACGAGCAGTACTTC CASSLEPRDEQYF
TRBJ1-5 TRBV6-6 - - TGTGCCAGCAGTTATATCGGGGGAGGGAATCAGCCCCAGCATTTT CASSYIGGGNQPQHF
TRBJ2-2 TRBV7-6 few - TGTGCCAGCAGCTTAGCGTGGGACACCGGGGAGCTGTTTTTT CASSLAWDTGELFF
TRBJ2-3 TRBV9 - - TGTGCCAGCAGCGTAGGCAACACAGATACGCAGTATTTT CASSVGNTDTQYF
TRBJ1-2 TRBV30 - - TGTGCCTGGGGGGGAATGGTCCGACACTATGGCTACACCTTC CAWGGMVRHYGYTF
TRBJ1-1 TRBV27 - TRBD1 TGTGCAGCCGTGGACAGGGGGCTCCGAGGGGTAGCTTTCTTT CAAVDRGLRGVAFF
TRBJ2-5 TRBV6-5 - - TGTGCCAGCAGTCTTAGTAGTATACAGACCCAGTACTTC CASSLSSIQTQYF
TRBJ2-2 TRBV27 - - TGTGCCAGCAGTTTATCTTTTGGGGGCACCTCCACCGGGGAGCTGTTTTTT CASSLSFGGTSTGELFF
TRBJ2-6 TRBV5-6 - - TGTGCCAGCAGCTTTATGTCTGGGGCCAACGTCCTGACTTTC CASSFMSGANVLTF